The 23 T cell receptor beta chains given below trace back to one sample, sequenced in a study of T cell repertoires in cytomegalovirus infection. Each CDR3 protein is one row after TCRdb ran MiXCR on the reads. Altogether roughly 600,000 distinct CDR3 sequences are present, about 24% being singletons, with the ten largest covering 8%. The sample taken for sequencing was CD8+ T cells from PBMCs. The source of these receptors is a human donor in good health (CMV status not recorded). Some clones in this sample may be carry-over from other donors' samples.

This clonotype was counted only a few times. The chain carries TRBV7-9 and TRBJ2-5; 9 bases are a match to TRBD1. V lost 3 bases, J lost 5 bases, and 7 bases stayed unmatched. The V gene's germline CDR1 is SEHNR and CDR2 FQNEAQ (reference sequence). The CDR3 sequence is 15 residues long. CDR3 sequence reads: CASSLQQGAGETQYF. The DNA for the CDR3 is TGTGCCAGCAGCTTGCAACAGGGGGCCGGGGAGACCCAGTACTTC.

This clonotype has a count of ten or more. The chain is built from TRBV6-1 and TRBJ1-1; perhaps TRBD1 as D (5 bases). Germline V CDR1 and CDR2: MNHNS, SASEGT. V gave up 5 bases and J gave up 5 bases, with 21 bases separating them. CDR3 length: 16 residues. The CDR3 protein is CASSYPIPGLRTEAFF. Here the CDR3 DNA reads TGTGCCAGCAGTTACCCCATTCCGGGACTAAGGACTGAAGCTTTCTTT.

The chain employs TRBV11-2 and TRBJ1-5; 12 nucleotides agree with TRBD1. Germline values: CDR1 SGHAT, CDR2 FQNNGV. The length of the CDR3 is 15 residues. V shed 5 bases, J shed 6 bases, and the junction held 5 bases outside the gene matches. The CDR3 protein is CASSRGTGGFQPQHF. CDR3 sequence (DNA): TGTGCCAGCAGCCGCGGGACAGGGGGCTTTCAGCCCCAGCATTTT.

This clonotype was picked up a small number of times. The chain links TRBV7-6 to TRBJ2-5; the D is unclear. V lost 8 bases and J 5 bases, leaving 12 bases between the germline ends. Per the germline V gene, CDR1 is SGHVS and CDR2 is FNYEAQ. The CDR3 spans 12 residues. The CDR3 DNA sequence: TGTGCCAGCGCCGCTTATTTGGAGACCCAGTACTTC. Amino acids: CASAAYLETQYF.

J is TRBJ1-1 and V is TRBV29-1; 7 bases match TRBD1. The CDR3 spans 17 residues. J lost 5 bases, V lost 0 bases, and 15 bases had no gene match. The V gene's germline CDR1 is SQVTM and CDR2 ANQGSEA. As DNA, the CDR3 is TGCAGCGTTGAAGAGGCAGGGGGGCTCGAGGGGATGACTGAAGCTTTCTTT. Translating gives CSVEEAGGLEGMTEAFF.

The table lists this clonotype with many counts. The V and J genes are TRBV6-2 or TRBV6-3 and TRBJ2-1; no clear D gene. Per the germline V gene, CDR1 is MNHEY and CDR2 is SVGEGT. There are 11 residues in the CDR3. The ends were cut back, 7 bases at V and 2 bases at J, with 3 bases in the middle. The CDR3 is CASKTYNEQFF. The CDR3 DNA follows: TGTGCCAGCAAAACCTACAATGAGCAGTTCTTC.

The chain couples TRBV6-6 to TRBJ2-2; D uncertain. V was clipped by 0 bases and J by 7 bases, with 6 bases between them. CDR1 and CDR2 (germline): MNHNY, SVGAGI (reference sequence). The CDR3 totals 13 residues. The CDR3 nucleotides are TGTGCCAGCAGTTACTCGAAAGTCGGGGAGCTGTTTTTT. Its protein is CASSYSKVGELFF.

This clonotype was detected ten times or more. The chain links TRBV12-3 or TRBV12-4 to TRBJ2-5; D not resolved. V was clipped by 6 bases and J by 2 bases, with 7 bases between them. The CDR3 totals 12 residues. CDR3 region: CASRPHQETQYF. CDR3 DNA: TGTGCCAGCAGGCCCCATCAAGAGACCCAGTACTTC.

This clonotype was detected ten times or more. This chain uses TRBV19 with TRBJ1-1; possible D gene TRBD1, 5 bases. The germline gives CDR1 LNHDA, CDR2 SQIVND (reference sequence). V was cut by 8 bases and J by 2 bases, with 9 bases left in between. The CDR3 runs to 12 residues. As DNA, the CDR3 is TGTGCCAGTGGGACGGTTAACACTGAAGCTTTCTTT. Amino acids: CASGTVNTEAFF.

Worth noting for this clonotype: A read error may be the cause here, since a much bigger clone is one base away. The V gene is TRBV20-1, the J gene TRBJ2-5, with 10 bases matching TRBD2. The CDR3 covers 18 residues. The junction had 17 bases not matched to a gene; V was cut back by 0 bases and J by 7 bases. Germline assignment: CDR1 DFQATT and CDR2 SNEGSKA (reference sequence). The CDR3 sequence is CSARDPGWTSGTEGTQYF. The CDR3 DNA sequence: TGCAGTGCTAGAGATCCGGGATGGACTAGCGGTACGGAGGGGACCCAGTACTTC.

In this sample, this clonotype turned up many times. The chain is built from TRBV6-5 and TRBJ1-6; 7 nucleotides agree with TRBD1. The CDR3 contains 15 residues. Per the germline V gene, CDR1 is MNHEY and CDR2 is SVGAGI. V dropped 2 bases and J dropped 8; count of bases not matched to a gene: 6. The CDR3 protein is CASSYTRTGDSPLHF. CDR3 coding DNA: TGTGCCAGCAGTTACACACGGACAGGTGATTCACCCCTCCACTTT.

The chain links TRBV28 to TRBJ1-5, with D unclear. The CDR3 has 14 amino acids. The germline gives CDR1 MDHEN, CDR2 SYDVKM. Trimming left V 5 bases short and J 11 bases short, with 19 bases between. This CDR3 reads CASSPVPANIAQHF. The CDR3 DNA reads as TGTGCCAGCAGTCCGGTACCGGCAAATATAGCCCAGCATTTT.

In this sample, this clonotype turned up many times. The chain links TRBV7-2 to TRBJ1-2; 10 nucleotides match TRBD1. CDR1 SGHTA and CDR2 FQGNSA come from the germline V gene. Losses at the gene ends were 4 bases for V and 2 bases for J; bases not matched to a gene: 4. The CDR3 is made up of 15 amino acids. As DNA, the CDR3 is TGTGCCAGCAGCTCGGACAGGGGGAACAACTATGGCTACACCTTC. Translation: CASSSDRGNNYGYTF.

Turning to this clonotype: Possible read error: a much larger clone is one base away. CDR3 coding DNA: TGTGCCAGCAGCCACCTCGAGTCTAGCGGGGACTCGAACACCGGGGAGCTGTTTTTT. Translating it yields CASSHLESSGDSNTGELFF. The genes are TRBV4-1 and TRBJ2-2; 9 bases align to TRBD2. Germline V gene data show CDR1 as MGHRA and CDR2 as YSYEKL. This CDR3 contains 19 residues.

The chain links TRBV14 to TRBJ2-3; D is possibly TRBD2 (5 bases). Germline lookup yields CDR1 SGHDN and CDR2 FVKESK. Deletions cut 5 bases from V and 1 base from J, with 19 bases between. The CDR3 spans 17 residues. The CDR3: CASSVWEFPDGTDTQYF. In nucleotides, the CDR3 is TGTGCCAGCAGCGTATGGGAGTTCCCGGACGGCACAGATACGCAGTATTTT.

V is TRBV12-3 or TRBV12-4 and J is TRBJ2-7, with D possibly matching TRBD2 (5 bases). V lost 2 bases and J lost 5, with 10 bases in between. The CDR3 spans 13 residues. The CDR3 sequence: CASSLNLADEQYF. Here the CDR3 DNA reads TGTGCCAGCAGTTTAAACCTAGCAGACGAGCAGTACTTC.

V is TRBV7-9 and J is TRBJ2-1; D is unresolved. Trimming took 5 bases from V and 0 from J, leaving 14 bases between them. The CDR3 spans 16 residues. Germline-derived CDR1 and CDR2 are SEHNR and FQNEAQ (reference sequence). This CDR3 reads CASSPGTLSSYNEQFF. DNA of the CDR3: TGTGCCAGCAGCCCCGGAACCTTGAGCTCCTACAATGAGCAGTTCTTC.

In regard to this clonotype: A single base separates this from a much larger clone, so it may be a read error. This chain joins TRBV27 and TRBJ2-1; D is undetermined. Germline V gene lookup returns CDR1 MNHEY and CDR2 SMNVEV (reference sequence). The CDR3 covers 16 residues. CDR3 nucleotide sequence: TGTGCCGGCAGTTCACTCGACAAGGCCCCATACAATGAGCAGTTCTTC. Translation: CAGSSLDKAPYNEQFF.

The genes are TRBV4-3 and TRBJ2-1; D gene uncertain. The V end lost 0 bases, the J end lost 6 bases, and 15 bases lay between the germline ends. The germline V gene encodes CDR1 LGHNA and CDR2 YSLEER. The CDR3 runs to 16 residues. CDR3 region: CASSQDWSAPSNEQFF. CDR3 coding DNA: TGCGCCAGCAGCCAAGATTGGTCGGCCCCAAGCAATGAGCAGTTCTTC.

The gene calls are TRBV2 and TRBJ2-1; 14 bases line up with TRBD2. This CDR3 has 16 residues. From germline, CDR1 is SNHLY and CDR2 FYNNEI. Trimming took 4 bases from V and 10 from J; bases not matched to a gene: 9. CDR3 nucleotide sequence: TGTGCCAGCAGTGCCCGGACTAGCGGGGGGCACCCGGAGCAGTTCTTC. Translating it yields CASSARTSGGHPEQFF.

This rearrangement joins TRBV6-2 or TRBV6-3 to TRBJ1-2; the D gene is possibly TRBD1 (6 bases). The CDR3 length is 13 residues. The germline V gene encodes CDR1 MNHEY and CDR2 SVGEGT. Trimming shortened V by 5 bases and J by 4 bases, and 11 bases separated the two germline ends. The CDR3 bases are TGTGCCAGCAGTACATCGGACAGCTATGGCTACACCTTC. It specifies CASSTSDSYGYTF.

This clonotype was counted ten times or more. As DNA, the CDR3 is TGTGCCAGCACCCCCCTTGGGAAAGGGCGTAATGAGCAGTTCTTC. Its translation: CASTPLGKGRNEQFF. V is TRBV7-9 and J is TRBJ2-1; D gene uncertain. The V and J ends lost 7 bases and 7 bases respectively, with 20 bases between them. Germline loops: CDR1 SEHNR, CDR2 FQNEAQ (reference sequence). The CDR3 extends over 15 amino acids.

This clonotype was recorded many times. V is TRBV6-1 and J is TRBJ1-2; 8 bases agree with TRBD1. Germline V gene data show CDR1 as MNHNS and CDR2 as SASEGT. The J segment lost 6 bases and the V segment lost 6 bases, leaving 9 bases of the junction unmatched. The CDR3 has 14 residues. The CDR3: CASSSDRGKDGYTF. DNA of the CDR3: TGTGCCAGCAGCTCAGACAGGGGCAAGGATGGCTACACCTTC.